This T cell receptor (beta chain) was found in a study of blood T cell repertoires in COVID-19. Some clones are missing from TCRdb's copy, which holds only in-frame ones; the method was immunoSEQ multiplex PCR. The sample lists approximately 190,000 clones; 84% were seen once. This clone has only a few counts. This receptor was taken from a woman under 40 who had been exposed to COVID-19. Sequences were obtained from PBMCs or T cells enriched from blood (not recorded which).

This CDR3 reads CASSVADTGELFF. CDR3 DNA: TGTGCCAGCAGTGTGGCAGACACCGGGGAGCTGTTTTTT. This rearrangement joins TRBV6-4 to TRBJ2-2; D unresolved. Trimming removed 4 bases at V and 3 bases at J, with 6 bases between. The germline gives CDR1 MRHNA, CDR2 SNTAGT. The CDR3 runs 13 residues.